This entry lists 10 T cell receptor beta chains sequenced from one sample in a study of blood T cell repertoires in COVID-19 (TCRdb year 2020). The library was built by means of the immunoSEQ multiplex PCR assay. Sourced from immuneACCESS, this table was stored by TCRdb with only in-frame sequences that have V and J called. A share of the clones is absent; for the studies checked, an unresolved V gene accounts for under half, and the remainder has no known explanation. The sample table lists around 470,000 clones, roughly 89% of them with a count of one. Roughly 1% of the sample is in the top ten clones. The sample consisted of peripheral blood. Every receptor here comes from a man younger than 30 with COVID-19, enrolled during active disease.

This clone is a singleton in its sample. The chain joins TRBV9 to TRBJ1-1; 7 nucleotides align to TRBD1. The CDR3 spans 17 residues. J gave up 0 bases and V 3 bases, and 11 bases lay outside the gene matches. The germline V gene encodes CDR1 SGDLS and CDR2 YYNGEE. The CDR3 bases are TGTGCCAGCAGCGCCCCACTGAAGGGACAGCTGAACACTGAAGCTTTCTTT. Protein sequence: CASSAPLKGQLNTEAFF.

About this clone: This sample includes further DNA sequences coding for the same CDR3. This chain joins TRBV11-2 and TRBJ2-5; D is unclear. Looked up from germline, CDR1 is SGHAT and CDR2 is FQNNGV. V gave up 1 base and J gave up 5 bases, with 5 bases separating them. The CDR3 extends over 12 amino acids. This CDR3 is CASSLVLETQYF. CDR3 bases: TGTGCCAGCAGCTTAGTCTTGGAGACCCAGTACTTC.

The rearrangement links TRBV11-2 to TRBJ2-3; D is undetermined. V lost 1 base and J 2 bases, leaving 7 bases between the germline ends. The germline gives CDR1 SGHAT, CDR2 FQNNGV. The CDR3 has 14 residues. The DNA for the CDR3 is TGTGCCAGCAGCTTAGCCAGGCTCACAGATACGCAGTATTTT. Amino acids: CASSLARLTDTQYF.

The rearrangement links TRBV24-1 to TRBJ2-5; weak D call: TRBD2 (6 bases). Per germline, CDR1 KGHDR and CDR2 SFDVKD. This CDR3 is 16 amino acids long. The ends were cut back, 4 bases at V and 5 bases at J, with 19 bases in the middle. The CDR3 region is CATSDTTREILETQYF. The CDR3 coding sequence is TGTGCCACCAGTGACACGACTAGGGAGATTCTTGAGACCCAGTACTTC.

This chain uses TRBV7-2 with TRBJ2-7, with D maybe TRBD2 (5 bases). From germline, CDR1 is SGHTA and CDR2 FQGNSA. The CDR3 loop spans 16 amino acids. Trimming removed 3 bases at V and 0 bases at J, with 15 bases between. This CDR3 reads CASSFPSSGSSYEQYF. CDR3 in DNA: TGTGCCAGCAGCTTTCCCTCAAGCGGTTCCTCCTACGAGCAGTACTTC.

This clone was seen once. The V and J genes are TRBV12-5 and TRBJ2-2; 10 nucleotides agree with TRBD2. There are 18 residues in the CDR3. J was trimmed by 3 bases and V by 1 base; bases with no gene match: 8. Germline lookup yields CDR1 LGHNT and CDR2 FRNRAP. The CDR3 reads CASGLATTSGFYTGELFF. CDR3 bases: TGTGCTAGTGGTTTGGCGACGACTAGCGGGTTCTACACCGGGGAGCTGTTTTTT.

The rearrangement uses TRBV2 and TRBJ2-5; 8 bases match TRBD1. This CDR3 spans 15 amino acids. With 4 bases clipped from V and 5 bases from J, the junction kept 9 bases outside the gene matches. Germline lookup yields CDR1 SNHLY and CDR2 FYNNEI. The CDR3 spells CASSGQGALTETQYF. The CDR3 DNA follows: TGTGCCAGCAGTGGGCAGGGGGCGCTCACGGAGACCCAGTACTTC.

This clone has a single count. The chain employs TRBV4-1 and TRBJ2-2, with 10 bases aligning to TRBD1. Germline V gene data show CDR1 as MGHRA and CDR2 as YSYEKL. The CDR3 contains 15 residues. V lost 4 bases to trimming and J lost 6 bases; unmatched junction nucleotides: 5. The CDR3 nucleotides are TGCGCCAGCAGCCCGGGACAGGGGCGCGCCGGGGAGCTGTTTTTT. Its protein is CASSPGQGRAGELFF.

This chain connects TRBV12-3 or TRBV12-4 to TRBJ2-2; weak D call: TRBD1 (6 bases). This CDR3 spans 12 amino acids. V lost 11 bases and J lost 1, with 8 bases in between. DNA of the CDR3: TGTGCCGTGACAGGGAACACCGGGGAGCTGTTTTTT. Amino acids: CAVTGNTGELFF.

This clone came up a few times. CDR3: CASRGTGSVEKLFF. The CDR3 nucleotides are TGTGCCAGCAGGGGGACAGGGTCAGTGGAAAAACTGTTTTTT. This rearrangement joins TRBV6-5 to TRBJ1-4; 9 bases fit TRBD1. Trimming took 6 bases from V and 8 from J; bases not matched to a gene: 7. CDR1 is MNHEY and CDR2 is SVGAGI in the germline V gene. CDR3 length equals 14 residues.